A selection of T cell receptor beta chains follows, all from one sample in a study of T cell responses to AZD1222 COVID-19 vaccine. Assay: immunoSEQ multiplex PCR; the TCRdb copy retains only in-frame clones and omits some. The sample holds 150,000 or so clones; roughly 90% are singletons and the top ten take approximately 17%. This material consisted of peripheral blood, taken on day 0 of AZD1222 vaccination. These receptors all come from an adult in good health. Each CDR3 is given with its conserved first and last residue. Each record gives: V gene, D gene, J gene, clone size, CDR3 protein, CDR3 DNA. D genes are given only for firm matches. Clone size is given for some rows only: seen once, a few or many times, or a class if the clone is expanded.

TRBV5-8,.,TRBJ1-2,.,CASTHAVGLYGYTF,TGTGCCAGCACCCATGCCGTTGGCCTCTATGGCTACACCTTC
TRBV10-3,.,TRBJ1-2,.,CAISAVNYGYTF,TGTGCCATCAGCGCGGTTAACTATGGCTACACCTTC
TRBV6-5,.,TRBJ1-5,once,CASRLIRDQPQHF,TGTGCCAGCAGGTTAATAAGGGATCAGCCCCAGCATTTT
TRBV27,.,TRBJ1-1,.,CASSFGLITEAFF,TGTGCCAGCAGTTTTGGGTTAATCACTGAAGCTTTCTTT
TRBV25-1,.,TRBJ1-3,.,CASSSPQGHSGNTIYF,TGTGCCAGCAGTAGCCCTCAGGGGCACTCTGGAAACACCATATATTTT
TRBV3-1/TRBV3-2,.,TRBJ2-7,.,CASSVSLRDEQYF,TGTGCCAGCAGCGTAAGCCTCCGGGACGAGCAGTACTTC
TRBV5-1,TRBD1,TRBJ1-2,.,CASSLVGDRGFGYTF,TGCGCCAGCAGCTTGGTAGGGGACAGGGGTTTCGGCTACACCTTC
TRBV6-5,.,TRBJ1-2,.,CASSYRGSGQNYGYTF,TGTGCCAGCAGTTATAGGGGGTCAGGTCAAAACTATGGCTACACCTTC
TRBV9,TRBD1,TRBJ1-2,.,CASSADRAGYTF,TGTGCCAGCAGCGCGGACAGGGCTGGCTACACCTTC
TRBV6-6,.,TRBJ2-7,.,CASSRGRGRPLTYEQYF,TGTGCCAGCAGTCGGGGGAGGGGGCGTCCCCTAACCTACGAGCAGTACTTC
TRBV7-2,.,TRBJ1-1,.,CASSRYPAEAFF,TGTGCCAGCAGTAGATATCCTGCTGAAGCTTTCTTT
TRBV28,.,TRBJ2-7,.,CASRLPGRNYEQYF,TGTGCCAGCAGACTACCGGGACGAAATTACGAGCAGTACTTC
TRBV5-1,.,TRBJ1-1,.,CASSLVAGSLNTEAFF,TGCGCCAGCAGCTTGGTGGCAGGGTCCCTGAACACTGAAGCTTTCTTT
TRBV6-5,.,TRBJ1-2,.,CASKMSITNYGYTF,TGTGCCAGCAAGATGTCAATAACGAACTATGGCTACACCTTC
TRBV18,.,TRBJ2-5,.,CASSPPGGETQYF,TGTGCCAGCTCACCACCGGGGGGAGAGACCCAGTACTTC
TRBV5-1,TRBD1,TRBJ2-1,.,CASSLWGRDSSSYNEQFF,TGCGCCAGCAGCTTGTGGGGACGGGACAGCAGCTCCTACAATGAGCAGTTCTTC
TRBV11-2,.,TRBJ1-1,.,CASSPLWGSSTEAFF,TGTGCCAGCAGCCCCCTTTGGGGAAGTAGCACTGAAGCTTTCTTT
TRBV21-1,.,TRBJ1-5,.,CASSSSATIHSNQPQHF,TGTGCCAGCAGCTCCTCAGCGACGATTCATAGCAATCAGCCCCAGCATTTT
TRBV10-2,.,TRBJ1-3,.,CASSESNTIYF,TGCGCCAGCAGTGAGTCAAACACCATATATTTT
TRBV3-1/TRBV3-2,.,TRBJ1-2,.,CASSQRQDPYGYTF,TGTGCCAGCAGCCAAAGACAGGATCCCTATGGCTACACCTTC
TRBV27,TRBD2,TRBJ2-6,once,CASSSPGLPSGANVLTF,TGTGCCAGCAGTTCACCGGGACTACCCTCTGGGGCCAACGTCCTGACTTTC
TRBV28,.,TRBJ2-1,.,CASKGGRYNEQFF,TGTGCCAGCAAGGGGGGGAGATACAATGAGCAGTTCTTC
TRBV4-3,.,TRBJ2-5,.,CASSQALGAGETQYF,TGCGCCAGCAGCCAAGCGTTGGGGGCTGGGGAGACCCAGTACTTC
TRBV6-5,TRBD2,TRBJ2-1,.,CASRHAAGNYNEQFF,TGTGCCAGCAGACACGCAGCGGGGAATTACAATGAGCAGTTCTTC
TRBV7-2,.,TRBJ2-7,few,CASSLRPQTKAYF,TGTGCCAGCAGCTTACGGCCTCAAACAAAGGCGTACTTC
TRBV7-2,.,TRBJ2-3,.,CASSPPQWADTQYF,TGTGCCAGCAGCCCCCCCCAATGGGCAGATACGCAGTATTTT
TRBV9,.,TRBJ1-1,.,CASSPQGLRNTEAFF,TGTGCCAGCAGCCCACAGGGTTTGAGGAACACTGAAGCTTTCTTT
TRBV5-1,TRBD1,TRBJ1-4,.,CASSAGGVGEKLFF,TGCGCCAGCAGCGCAGGGGGCGTAGGGGAAAAACTGTTTTTT
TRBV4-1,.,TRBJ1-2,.,CASSQASTGSPTYGYTF,TGCGCCAGCAGCCAAGCCTCCACAGGGAGTCCAACCTATGGCTACACCTTC
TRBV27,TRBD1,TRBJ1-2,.,CASRPQGGASLGYTF,TGTGCCAGCAGGCCTCAGGGGGGTGCGAGTCTTGGCTACACCTTC
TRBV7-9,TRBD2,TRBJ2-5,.,CASTPGGGNQETQYF,TGTGCCAGCACCCCCGGGGGGGGCAACCAAGAGACCCAGTACTTC
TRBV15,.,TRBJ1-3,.,CATSRDLRSRYSGNTIYF,TGTGCCACCAGCAGAGATTTGAGGTCCCGGTACTCCGGAAACACCATATATTTT
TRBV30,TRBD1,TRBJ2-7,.,CAWRYRGLHIEQYF,TGTGCCTGGAGATACAGGGGGCTGCATATCGAGCAGTACTTC
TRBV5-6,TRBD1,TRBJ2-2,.,CASSLAPGGVTGELFF,TGTGCCAGCAGCTTGGCCCCAGGGGGCGTAACCGGGGAGCTGTTTTTT
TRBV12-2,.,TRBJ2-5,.,CASRLAPERQETQYF,TGTGCAAGTCGCTTAGCCCCCGAGAGACAAGAGACCCAGTACTTC
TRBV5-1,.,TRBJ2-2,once,CASSHVTGELFF,TGCGCCAGCAGCCACGTGACCGGGGAGCTGTTTTTT
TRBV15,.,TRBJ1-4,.,CATSRVLFTANEKLFF,TGTGCCACCAGCAGAGTACTGTTTACGGCTAATGAAAAACTGTTTTTT
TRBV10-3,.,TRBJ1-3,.,CAISSRGAGNTIYF,TGTGCCATCAGTAGCAGGGGAGCTGGAAACACCATATATTTT
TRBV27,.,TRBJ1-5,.,CASSSPGPNQPQHF,TGTGCCAGCAGTTCCCCGGGCCCAAATCAGCCCCAGCATTTT
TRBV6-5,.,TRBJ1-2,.,CASRGPRGYTF,TGTGCCAGCAGAGGGCCCCGGGGCTACACCTTC
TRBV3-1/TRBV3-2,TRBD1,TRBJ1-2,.,CASSPRGQRYNYGYTF,TGTGCCAGCAGCCCCAGGGGGCAGCGATATAACTATGGCTACACCTTC
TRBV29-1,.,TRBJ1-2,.,CSVGGGKETLYGYTF,TGCAGCGTTGGGGGTGGTAAGGAGACCCTTTATGGCTACACCTTC
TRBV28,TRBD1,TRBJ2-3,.,CASSFIAGGVQERDTQYF,TGTGCCAGCAGTTTTATTGCAGGGGGCGTCCAGGAGAGAGATACGCAGTATTTT
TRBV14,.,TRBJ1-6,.,CASSQVDNSPLHF,TGTGCCAGCAGCCAAGTCGATAATTCACCCCTCCACTTT
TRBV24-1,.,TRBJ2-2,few,CATGRGRQNTGELFF,TGTGCCACCGGTCGTGGCAGGCAGAACACCGGGGAGCTGTTTTTT
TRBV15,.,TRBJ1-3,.,CATSRDTGAAGNTIYF,TGTGCCACCAGCAGAGACACCGGGGCCGCCGGAAACACCATATATTTT
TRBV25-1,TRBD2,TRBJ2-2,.,CASSPTPGLVSGELFF,TGTGCCAGCAGCCCGACCCCGGGACTAGTATCCGGGGAGCTGTTTTTT
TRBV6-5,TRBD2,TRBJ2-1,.,CASKGGSSSYNEQFF,TGTGCCAGCAAGGGCGGGAGCTCCTCCTACAATGAGCAGTTCTTC
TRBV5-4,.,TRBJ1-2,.,CASSPPANYGYTF,TGTGCCAGCAGCCCACCAGCGAACTATGGCTACACCTTC
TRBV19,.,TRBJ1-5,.,CASSYRPTPEPQHF,TGTGCCAGTAGTTACCGCCCTACCCCGGAGCCCCAGCATTTT
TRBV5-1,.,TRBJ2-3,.,CASRVRDTDTQYF,TGCGCCAGCAGGGTACGGGACACAGATACGCAGTATTTT
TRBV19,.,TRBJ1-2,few,CASSPTNREGGYTF,TGTGCCAGTAGTCCAACCAACAGGGAGGGGGGCTACACCTTC
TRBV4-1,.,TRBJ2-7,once,CASSRTDTAHYEQYF,TGCGCCAGCAGCCGGACGGATACAGCTCACTACGAGCAGTACTTC
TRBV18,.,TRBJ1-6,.,CASSTTGGGDSPLHF,TGTGCCAGCTCAACGACAGGAGGTGGGGATTCACCCCTCCACTTT
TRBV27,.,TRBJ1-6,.,CASSFVQGGSPLHF,TGTGCCAGCAGTTTCGTACAGGGAGGTTCACCCCTCCACTTT